This entry lists 5 T cell receptor beta chains sequenced from one sample in a study of radiotherapy plus CTLA-4 blockade in lung cancer (dated by TCRdb to 2016 to 2018). Libraries were built with the immunoSEQ multiplex PCR assay. Imported from immuneACCESS, the table was reduced by TCRdb to in-frame sequences with V and J called. These copies leave out some clones; in studies compared against another copy, an unresolved V gene accounts for under half, and the cause of the remainder is not known. Within this sample are more than 30,000 clones, with over 75% of them counted one time only. Clones ranked in the top ten supply 20% to 25% of the sample. Source: peripheral blood, taken from a patient treated with radiotherapy plus ipilimumab. Receptors were obtained from a human donor with non-small cell lung cancer that progressed on radiotherapy plus ipilimumab.

V and J are TRBV9 and TRBJ2-5; 8 bases line up with TRBD1. The CDR3 runs 14 residues. Germline V CDR1 and CDR2: SGDLS, YYNGEE. V dropped 3 bases and J dropped 5; count of bases not matched to a gene: 6. The CDR3 here is CASSAGQGVETQYF. The CDR3 nucleotides read TGTGCCAGCAGCGCCGGACAGGGCGTGGAGACCCAGTACTTC.

The chain is built from TRBV5-4 and TRBJ2-3; 7 positions agree with TRBD2. This CDR3 is 17 amino acids long. The V gene's germline CDR1 is SGHNT and CDR2 YYREEE (reference sequence). The V segment lost 0 bases and the J segment 2 bases; nucleotides outside the gene matches: 9. CDR3 nucleotide sequence: TGTGCCAGCAGCTTGGGGACTGGACTAGGCGTCACAGATACGCAGTATTTT. Its protein product is CASSLGTGLGVTDTQYF.

The chain has TRBV7-2 and TRBJ2-7; 9 bases align to TRBD2. From germline, CDR1 is SGHTA and CDR2 FQGNSA. The CDR3 consists of 14 residues. J gave up 0 bases and V 3 bases, and 0 bases lay outside the gene matches. CDR3 in amino acids: CASSFSGGSYEQYF. The CDR3 DNA sequence: TGTGCCAGCAGCTTTAGCGGGGGCTCCTACGAGCAGTACTTC.

The chain uses TRBV7-3 and TRBJ1-2; 8 positions agree with TRBD1. The V and J ends lost 5 bases and 7 bases, in that order; junction bases with no gene match: 18. This CDR3 is built from 17 residues. Per the germline V gene, CDR1 is SGHTA and CDR2 is FQGTGA. The CDR3 spells CASSATGGLAGGGGYTF. The CDR3 DNA sequence: TGTGCCAGCAGCGCCACCGGAGGGTTGGCAGGGGGCGGTGGCTACACCTTC.

This clone was seen a single time. The gene calls are TRBV6-1 and TRBJ2-5; TRBD2 aligns across 11 bases. The germline V gene has CDR1 MNHNS and CDR2 SASEGT. V dropped 1 base and J dropped 5; count of bases not matched to a gene: 9. The CDR3 runs to 17 residues. The CDR3 DNA reads as TGTGCCAGCAGTGAAGGAGCGGCTAGCGGGGGGTCGGAGACCCAGTACTTC. Protein sequence: CASSEGAASGGSETQYF.